One sample yielded the 19 T cell receptor beta chains listed below, sequenced in a study of cytomegalovirus exposure and HLA in healthy donors. Some clones are missing from TCRdb's copy, which holds only in-frame ones; the method was immunoSEQ multiplex PCR. The sample includes fewer than 200,000 clones, around 96% of them seen just once. Material for sequencing was PBMCs. The receptors were sampled from a woman younger than 30 in good health and CMV-seronegative.

The V and J genes are TRBV2 and TRBJ1-2; D gene uncertain. The CDR3 runs 12 residues. Between the trimmed V and J ends, which lost 7 bases and 3 bases, there was a span of 9 bases. Germline loops: CDR1 SNHLY, CDR2 FYNNEI. CDR3 nucleotide sequence: TGTGCCAGCAACAACCGGGACTATGGCTACACCTTC. Translated, it gives CASNNRDYGYTF.

This sequence joins TRBV19 and TRBJ1-2; D remains ambiguous. Deletions cut 3 bases from V and 2 bases from J, with 13 bases between. Germline assignment: CDR1 LNHDA and CDR2 SQIVND (reference sequence). This CDR3 has 15 amino acids. The CDR3 nucleotides are TGTGCCAGTAGTATGGAGGGATCGAAGAACTATGGCTACACCTTC. Its protein is CASSMEGSKNYGYTF. The entire variable domain, with the rest obtained from reference TRBV19 and TRBJ1-2, is as follows: DGGITQSPKYLFRKEGQNVTLSCEQNLNHDAMYWYRQDPGQGLRLIYYSQIVNDFQKGDIAEGYSVSREKKESFPLTVTSAQKNPTAFYLCASSMEGSKNYGYTFGSGTRLTVV.

The CDR3 here is CASSEPGLAGPRDTQYF. The DNA for the CDR3 is TGTGCCAGCAGTGAACCAGGACTAGCGGGGCCAAGGGATACGCAGTATTTT. The chain couples TRBV6-1 to TRBJ2-3, with TRBD2 matching over 12 bases. Unmatched junction bases numbered 9, after V lost 2 bases and J lost 6 bases. This CDR3 region has 17 residues. The V gene's germline CDR1 is MNHNS and CDR2 SASEGT.

This chain joins TRBV4-3 and TRBJ2-2; the D gene is possibly TRBD2 (5 bases). This CDR3 has 16 residues. Trimming left V 0 bases short and J 4 bases short, with 12 bases between. Germline-derived CDR1 and CDR2 are LGHNA and YSLEER. CDR3 nucleotide sequence: TGCGCCAGCAGCCAAGATGGTGCTAGCATCACCGGGGAGCTGTTTTTT. It encodes CASSQDGASITGELFF.

V and J are TRBV7-9 and TRBJ2-2, with 9 bases identical to TRBD1. CDR3 length: 15 amino acids. Germline CDR1 is SEHNR and CDR2 is FQNEAQ (reference sequence). After removal of 5 bases from V and 4 bases from J, the junction contained 5 bases not matched to a gene. This CDR3 reads CASSPGTGPTGELFF. For the CDR3, the DNA is TGTGCCAGCAGCCCCGGGACAGGGCCCACCGGGGAGCTGTTTTTT.

V and J are TRBV4-3 and TRBJ1-1; possibly TRBD1 for D (5 bases). Looked up from germline, CDR1 is LGHNA and CDR2 is YSLEER. This CDR3 spans 16 amino acids. The germline V and J ends were trimmed by 0 bases and 5 bases, with 16 bases remaining between them. The CDR3 nucleotides are TGCGCCAGCAGCCAAGATTCGTACGGGGGGAGTACTGAAGCTTTCTTT. Translated, it gives CASSQDSYGGSTEAFF.

The chain joins TRBV27 to TRBJ1-2; D not certain. This CDR3 has 14 residues. The V gene lost 6 bases and the J gene lost 8 bases, with 19 bases spanning the gap. Germline values: CDR1 MNHEY, CDR2 SMNVEV (reference sequence). In DNA, the CDR3 is TGTGCCAGCAGCCCCGGAGGCCGTGGTTCGGGCTACACCTTC. Protein: CASSPGGRGSGYTF.

This chain links TRBV18 with TRBJ1-4, with TRBD1 matching 10 bases. CDR3 size: 17 residues. The V segment lost 1 base and the J segment 6 bases; nucleotides outside the gene matches: 8. Germline V gene data show CDR1 as KGHSH and CDR2 as LQKENI. The CDR3 DNA reads as TGTGCCAGCTCACCACGAACGACAGGGGGCGAGGATGAAAAACTGTTTTTT. It yields the protein CASSPRTTGGEDEKLFF.

The chain carries TRBV7-3 and TRBJ2-5; possible D gene TRBD1, 5 bases. There are 14 residues in the CDR3. Trimming removed 5 bases from V and 1 base from J, with 11 bases in between. The germline V gene has CDR1 SGHTA and CDR2 FQGTGA. CDR3 protein: CASSVGVGQETQYF. The CDR3 DNA reads as TGTGCCAGCAGCGTAGGGGTGGGCCAAGAGACCCAGTACTTC.

The chain recombines TRBV4-2 with TRBJ1-4, with a weak D call TRBD1 (5 bases). V lost 0 bases and J lost 16, with 18 bases in between. The V gene's germline CDR1 is LGHNA and CDR2 YNFKEQ. This CDR3 is built from 14 residues. CDR3 bases: TGTGCCAGCAGCCAAGAGGTCTTAGGGGCCTTCCAGTTTTTT. Its translation is CASSQEVLGAFQFF.

CDR3 amino acids: CASSFQGAMSYEQYF. The CDR3 coding sequence is TGCGCCAGCAGCTTCCAGGGGGCCATGAGCTACGAGCAGTACTTC. The chain carries TRBV5-1 and TRBJ2-7; 8 bases agree with TRBD1. The V and J ends lost 2 bases and 3 bases, in that order; junction bases with no gene match: 7. Germline assignment: CDR1 SGHRS and CDR2 YFSETQ. The CDR3 runs 15 residues.

This clone was picked up a small number of times. The chain combines TRBV19 with TRBJ1-2, with TRBD1 as a possible D gene (6 bases). Germline values: CDR1 LNHDA, CDR2 SQIVND (reference sequence). The CDR3 totals 14 residues. The germline V and J ends were trimmed by 6 bases and 4 bases, with 15 bases remaining between them. Here the CDR3 reads CASRIRDIAYGYTF. DNA for the CDR3: TGTGCCAGTAGGATTCGGGACATCGCCTATGGCTACACCTTC. Full variable domain (missing parts from reference TRBV19 and TRBJ1-2): DGGITQSPKYLFRKEGQNVTLSCEQNLNHDAMYWYRQDPGQGLRLIYYSQIVNDFQKGDIAEGYSVSREKKESFPLTVTSAQKNPTAFYLCASRIRDIAYGYTFGSGTRLTVV.

The chain employs TRBV7-9 and TRBJ2-7, with 8 bases fitting TRBD1. The J segment lost 4 bases and the V segment lost 5 bases, leaving 7 bases of the junction unmatched. CDR3 length: 14 residues. Germline values: CDR1 SEHNR, CDR2 FQNEAQ (reference sequence). This CDR3 is CASSPTGGIYEQYF. Written as DNA, the CDR3 is TGTGCCAGCAGCCCCACAGGGGGGATTTACGAGCAGTACTTC.

The J gene is TRBJ2-7, the V gene TRBV6-1, with a tentative D call TRBD1 (6 bases). The ends were cut back, 7 bases at V and 2 bases at J, with 9 bases in the middle. The CDR3 covers 12 residues. Per germline, CDR1 MNHNS and CDR2 SASEGT. CDR3 DNA sequence: TGTGCCAGCATGGGGGACACCTACGAGCAGTACTTC. Encoded protein: CASMGDTYEQYF.

This clone was recorded only once. The chain links TRBV7-9 to TRBJ2-2; 15 nucleotides line up with TRBD2. The CDR3 loop spans 16 amino acids. V shed 5 bases, J shed 4 bases, and the junction held 2 bases outside the gene matches. CDR1 and CDR2 from the germline V gene are SEHNR and FQNEAQ (reference sequence). The CDR3 region has the DNA TGTGCCAGCAGCCCGGGACTAGCGGGGGGCACCGGGGAGCTGTTTTTT. Residues: CASSPGLAGGTGELFF.

This chain joins TRBV29-1 and TRBJ2-2, with D possibly TRBD2 on 6 matching bases. There are 14 residues in the CDR3. Germline CDR1 and CDR2: SQVTM and ANQGSEA. V was trimmed by 5 bases and J by 6 bases, leaving 16 bases between them. Written as DNA, the CDR3 is TGCAGCGTTTTCGGAGGGGTAATCGCCGGGGAGCTGTTTTTT. It specifies CSVFGGVIAGELFF.

The gene calls are TRBV5-6 and TRBJ1-2; tentative D call: TRBD1 (6 bases). Trimming took 4 bases from V and 4 from J, leaving 8 bases between them. The CDR3 consists of 12 residues. In germline, CDR1 is SGHDT, CDR2 YYEEEE. The CDR3 bases are TGTGCCAGCAGCGTGGACAGCTATGGCTACACCTTC. This encodes CASSVDSYGYTF.

The rearrangement uses TRBV27 and TRBJ2-1, with 7 bases lining up with TRBD2. This CDR3 has 14 amino acids. Germline CDR1 is MNHEY and CDR2 is SMNVEV (reference sequence). After removal of 4 bases from V and 3 bases from J, the junction contained 3 bases not matched to a gene. CDR3 nucleotides: TGTGCCAGCAGTTGGGCTAGCGGCTACAATGAGCAGTTCTTC. This sequence encodes CASSWASGYNEQFF.

The rearrangement links TRBV7-9 to TRBJ1-2; a possible D gene is TRBD1 (6 bases). Between the trimmed V and J ends, which lost 1 base and 8 bases, there was a span of 14 bases. The CDR3 runs to 14 residues. CDR1 and CDR2 (germline): SEHNR, FQNEAQ (reference sequence). CDR3 sequence (DNA): TGTGCCAGCAGCTTAGGAAACAGGGCCGAAGGCTACACCTTC. It translates to CASSLGNRAEGYTF.